This T cell receptor (beta chain) stems from a study of metastatic and nonmetastatic thyroid tumors. There were no patients who had received any treatment before thyroid surgery. Germline trimming cut 1 base from V and 4 bases from J; bases unmatched to any gene: 4. CDR1 is LGHNA, CDR2 YNFKEQ, per germline. CDR3 length: 15 residues. TCRdb called clones again from the PCR reads with MiXCR. The table has about 93,000 clones, 9.5% to 15% seen once. The sequence derives from a female donor with papillary thyroid cancer or a benign thyroid nodule (not recorded which). Some clones in this sample may be carry-over from other donors' samples. The rearrangement links TRBV4-2 to TRBJ2-7; 10 bases align to TRBD2. What was sequenced was blood. The CDR3 loop is CASSQVSSGSYEQYF. CDR3 DNA sequence: TGTGCCAGCAGCCAAGTCTCTAGCGGGAGTTACGAGCAGTACTTC.